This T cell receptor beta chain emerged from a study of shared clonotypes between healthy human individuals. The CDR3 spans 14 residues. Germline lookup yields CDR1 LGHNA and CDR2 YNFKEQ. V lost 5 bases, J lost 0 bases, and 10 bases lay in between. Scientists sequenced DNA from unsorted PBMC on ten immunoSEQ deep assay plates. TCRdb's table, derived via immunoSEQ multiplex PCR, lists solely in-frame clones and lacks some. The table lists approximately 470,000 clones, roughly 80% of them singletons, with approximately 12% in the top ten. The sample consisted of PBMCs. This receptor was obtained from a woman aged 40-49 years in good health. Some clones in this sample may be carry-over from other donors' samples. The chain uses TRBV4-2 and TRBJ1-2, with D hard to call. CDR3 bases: TGTGCCAGCAGCTTAGCAGCCTCTAACTATGGCTACACCTTC. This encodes CASSLAASNYGYTF.